This T cell receptor (beta chain) stems from a study of T-cell reconstitution after alpha-beta-depleted transplantation in children. Germline V gene sequence: CDR1 SEHNR, CDR2 FQNEAQ (reference sequence). V shed 5 bases and J 7 bases; nucleotides not matched to a gene: 9. This CDR3 has 15 residues. Unique molecular identifiers featured in how the TCRbeta library was prepared. TCRdb itself ran the PCR reads through MiXCR, one entry per CDR3 protein. Of approximately 800,000 distinct CDR3 sequences listed, 16% were seen once; the top ten hold just under 5%. The J gene is TRBJ2-1, the V gene TRBV7-9, with 9 bases that match TRBD2. The specimen comprised PBMCs, mostly from graft donor cells, sampled 360 days after TCRalphabeta/CD19-depleted stem cell transplant. This TCR was recovered from a male patient younger than 18 who had a stem cell transplant for acute lymphoblastic leukemia, so the T cells may come from the graft donor. CDR3 DNA sequence: TGTGCCAGCAGCCCCAAAGCGGGAGGAGGGAATGAGCAGTTCTTC. Translation: CASSPKAGGGNEQFF.